These T cell receptor beta chains were read from a single sample in a study of monozygotic twins with inflammatory bowel disease. TCRdb reprocessed the 5' RACE reads and stores each CDR3 protein as one record, lacking DNA. The listing contains approximately 330,000 distinct CDR3 sequences. Sequences were obtained from blood. The origin of the receptors is a human donor with ulcerative colitis or Crohn's disease, or a healthy co-twin of an affected twin (not recorded which). The CDR3 runs from the conserved cysteine through the conserved F or W. The order of the fields is CDR3 length, J gene, V gene, CDR3 protein.

12,TRBJ2-1,TRBV19,CASSVERNQQFF
16,TRBJ2-1,TRBV5-1,CASSLVPGTPDNEQFF
15,TRBJ2-3,TRBV5-1,CASSSTSGGPDTQYF
13,TRBJ1-2,TRBV5-6,CASSWGTESGYTF
14,TRBJ1-5,TRBV19,CASSRDRLDQPQHF
16,TRBJ2-2,TRBV20-1,CSARDLPGPFPGELFF
14,TRBJ1-3,TRBV7-9,CASSRGDGGNTIYF
13,TRBJ1-6,TRBV19,CASTVAQNSPLHF
14,TRBJ2-3,TRBV20-1,CSARDLASPDTQYF
18,TRBJ2-1,TRBV29-1,CSFLIGLAGGPSYNEQFF
17,TRBJ2-1,TRBV4-3,CASSQSMGPSSYNEQFF
13,TRBJ1-1,TRBV20-1,CSALRQAHTEAFF
15,TRBJ2-7,TRBV5-1,CASSPTSGSSYEQYF
14,TRBJ2-5,TRBV6-2/TRBV6-3,CASSYVGYQETQYF
16,TRBJ2-7,TRBV4-1,CASSHRSGGYMYEQYF
15,TRBJ2-5,TRBV2,CASKLAGVSQETQYF
14,TRBJ2-1,TRBV7-2,CASRTWGANNEQFF
14,TRBJ1-5,TRBV10-3,CAIRGTASNQPQHF
14,TRBJ1-2,TRBV28,CASSLTGGAYGYTF
14,TRBJ2-7,TRBV25-1,CASSEPDRSYEQYF
13,TRBJ2-3,TRBV29-1,CSVVASSPDTQYF
14,TRBJ2-1,TRBV6-1,CASSEGRGGNEQFF
11,TRBJ2-3,TRBV5-1,CASSLRDTQYF
13,TRBJ2-1,TRBV5-5,CASSLLSGNEQFF
13,TRBJ2-7,TRBV20-1,CSAPRGVSYEQYF
14,TRBJ1-2,TRBV4-1,CASSPGDRSGGYTF
14,TRBJ2-5,TRBV4-1,CASSLGTAQETQYF
15,TRBJ2-3,TRBV7-2,CASSLGGGQADTQYF